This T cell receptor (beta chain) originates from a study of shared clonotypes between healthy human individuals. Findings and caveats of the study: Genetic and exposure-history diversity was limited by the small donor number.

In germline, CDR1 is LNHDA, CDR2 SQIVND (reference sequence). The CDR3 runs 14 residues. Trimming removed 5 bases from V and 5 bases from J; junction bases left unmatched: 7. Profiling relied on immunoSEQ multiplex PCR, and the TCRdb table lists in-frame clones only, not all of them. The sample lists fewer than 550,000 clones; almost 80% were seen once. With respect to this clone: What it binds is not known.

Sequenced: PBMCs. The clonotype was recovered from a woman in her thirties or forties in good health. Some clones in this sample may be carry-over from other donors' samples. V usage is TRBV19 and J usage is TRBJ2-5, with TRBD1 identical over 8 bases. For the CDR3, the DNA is TGTGCCAGTAGTCCGACAGGGGCTCGGGAGACCCAGTACTTC. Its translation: CASSPTGARETQYF.